These 22 T cell receptor beta chains were sequenced from one sample in a study of T cell repertoires in cytomegalovirus infection (dated by TCRdb to about 2019). The antigens for these receptors are not known. The listed sequencing device is Illumina HiSeq 1500. The public reads were reanalyzed by TCRdb: fastp trimming at Q25, MiXCR alignment, in-frame beta chains only. One record per CDR3 amino acid sequence lists the most common genes and DNA. Within this sample are around 130,000 distinct CDR3 sequences, with 20% to 30% of them counted one time only. Approximately 35% of the sample comes from the top ten. Input material: PBMCs, sequenced either directly or after in vitro stimulation (not recorded which). These receptors all stem from a human donor in good health (CMV status not recorded). Some clones in this sample may be carry-over from other donors' samples.

This chain joins TRBV4-1 and TRBJ2-7, with 8 bases that match TRBD2. CDR1 and CDR2 (germline): MGHRA, YSYEKL. V gave up 2 bases and J gave up 2 bases; unmatched junction bases: 5. The CDR3 length is 15 residues. CDR3 bases: TGCGCCAGCAGCCAAATCGCGGGGGGCGCCTACGAGCAGTACTTC. Protein: CASSQIAGGAYEQYF.

The rearrangement links TRBV19 to TRBJ2-1; 7 nucleotides match TRBD2. Germline lookup yields CDR1 LNHDA and CDR2 SQIVND (reference sequence). V lost 2 bases to trimming and J lost 6 bases; unmatched junction nucleotides: 7. There are 15 residues in the CDR3. CDR3: CASSIMGTTGNEQFF. The CDR3 DNA reads as TGTGCCAGTAGTATAATGGGGACTACCGGCAATGAGCAGTTCTTC.

This clonotype was observed a handful of times. The genes are TRBV4-1 and TRBJ2-7; TRBD2 matches at 13 bases. The junction had 3 bases not matched to a gene; V was cut back by 5 bases and J by 2 bases. Germline CDR1 reads MGHRA; CDR2 reads YSYEKL. This CDR3 comprises 15 residues. CDR3 bases: TGCGCCAGCAGCTTCGGGACTAGCGGGACCTACGAGCAGTACGTC. It encodes CASSFGTSGTYEQYV.

In its sample, this clonotype was seen many times. The rearrangement joins TRBV7-2 to TRBJ2-3, with a weak D call TRBD1 (6 bases). Trimming pared 4 bases from V and 2 bases from J, leaving 7 bases between. CDR1 and CDR2 (germline): SGHTA, FQGNSA. The CDR3 runs 13 residues. The CDR3 region is CASSYRVTDTQYF. CDR3 bases: TGTGCCAGCAGCTACAGGGTCACAGATACGCAGTATTTT.

V is TRBV29-1 and J is TRBJ2-3; no reliable D call. Germline assignment: CDR1 SQVTM and CDR2 ANQGSEA. This CDR3 has 13 amino acids. V lost 3 bases and J 2 bases, leaving 9 bases between the germline ends. CDR3 in amino acids: CSVEERYTDTQYF. The CDR3 DNA follows: TGCAGCGTTGAGGAAAGATACACAGATACGCAGTATTTT.

The chain couples TRBV6-5 to TRBJ1-6; 8 bases are shared with TRBD1. Germline CDR1 is MNHEY and CDR2 is SVGAGI. The CDR3 contains 17 residues. Germline trimming cut 2 bases from V and 8 bases from J; bases unmatched to any gene: 11. The CDR3 spells CASSYDLGQGSDSPLHF. In DNA form, the CDR3 reads TGTGCCAGCAGTTACGACCTTGGACAGGGAAGCGATTCACCCCTCCACTTT.

V and J are TRBV2 and TRBJ2-2; 7 nucleotides line up with TRBD1. This CDR3 contains 15 residues. With 6 bases clipped from V and 8 bases from J, the junction kept 12 bases outside the gene matches. Germline CDR1 and CDR2: SNHLY and FYNNEI. The CDR3 sequence: CASRGRQGLGGELFF. CDR3 in DNA: TGTGCCAGCAGGGGACGACAGGGATTAGGAGGGGAGCTGTTTTTT. The full variable domain, in which reference TRBV2 and TRBJ2-2 provide the parts outside the CDR3, is EPEVTQTPSHQVTQMGQEVILRCVPISNHLYFYWYRQILGQKVEFLVSFYNNEISEKSEIFDDQFSVERPDGSNFTLKIRSTKLEDSAMYFCASRGRQGLGGELFFGEGSRLTVL.

This clonotype was counted many times. The CDR3 nucleotides are TGTGCCAGCTCACCACGTGAGGCGAACACTGAAGCTTTCTTT. Translated: CASSPREANTEAFF. The rearrangement links TRBV18 to TRBJ1-1; D is ambiguous. The germline V and J ends were trimmed by 1 base and 1 base, with 7 bases remaining between them. This CDR3 has 14 residues. Germline assignment: CDR1 KGHSH and CDR2 LQKENI.

The V call is TRBV7-8, the J call TRBJ1-5, with a tentative D call TRBD1 (5 bases). The CDR3 extends over 17 amino acids. V was pared by 0 bases and J by 8 bases, with 20 bases between. The germline CDR1 and CDR2 sequences are SGHVS and FQNEAQ. The CDR3: CASSLAEGPGHYKPQHF. The CDR3 coding sequence is TGTGCCAGCAGCTTAGCGGAAGGGCCGGGGCATTACAAGCCCCAGCATTTT. Full variable domain (missing parts from reference TRBV7-8 and TRBJ1-5): GAGVSQSPRYKVAKRGQDVALRCDPISGHVSLFWYQQALGQGPEFLTYFQNEAQLDKSGLPSDRFFAERPEGSVSTLKIQRTQQEDSAVYLCASSLAEGPGHYKPQHFGDGTRLSIL.

This clonotype was seen more than once but under ten times. The CDR3 region is CASSPGLAGGLEQYV. The CDR3 DNA sequence: TGTGCCAGCAGTCCGGGACTAGCGGGAGGGCTCGAGCAGTACGTC. The rearrangement uses TRBV6-2 or TRBV6-3 and TRBJ2-7; 16 bases match TRBD2. The CDR3 runs 15 residues. V lost 5 bases and J lost 6; bases outside the gene matches: 4. Germline CDR1 and CDR2: MNHEY and SVGEGT.

A few counts support this clonotype. This sequence joins TRBV29-1 and TRBJ1-3; 9 nucleotides align to TRBD1. The CDR3 runs to 15 residues. The germline V gene has CDR1 SQVTM and CDR2 ANQGSEA. The ends lost 4 bases at V and 2 bases at J; junction bases unmatched: 6. The CDR3 region has the DNA TGCAGCGTTGGGGGACAGGGAACTACTGGAAACACCATATATTTT. It is translated as CSVGGQGTTGNTIYF. Looking up the rest from reference TRBV29-1 and TRBJ1-3 gives the full variable domain: SAVISQKPSRDICQRGTSLTIQCQVDSQVTMMFWYRQQPGQSLTLIATANQGSEATYESGFVIDKFPISRPNLTFSTLTVSNMSPEDSSIYLCSVGGQGTTGNTIYFGEGSWLTVV.

This clonotype has only a few counts. This rearrangement joins TRBV20-1 to TRBJ2-7, with 9 bases fitting TRBD1. The CDR3 has 13 amino acids. The ends lost 5 bases at V and 7 bases at J; junction bases unmatched: 9. CDR1 and CDR2 from the germline V gene are DFQATT and SNEGSKA (reference sequence). For the CDR3, the DNA is TGCAGTGCTCCGGGACAGGGTAATTGGGAGCAGTACTTC. Translation gives CSAPGQGNWEQYF.

This clonotype was detected many times. V and J are TRBV18 and TRBJ1-6, with D possibly being TRBD1 (6 bases). In germline, CDR1 is KGHSH, CDR2 LQKENI. Trimming cost V 4 bases and J 3 bases, with 7 bases left between them. This CDR3 is 14 amino acids long. CDR3 region: CASSRQDYNSPLHF. The CDR3 region has the DNA TGTGCCAGCTCACGACAGGACTATAATTCACCCCTCCACTTT.

The V and J genes are TRBV7-9 and TRBJ1-1; no firm D call. Germline assignment: CDR1 SEHNR and CDR2 FQNEAQ (reference sequence). The V and J ends lost 6 bases and 0 bases respectively, with 11 bases between them. The CDR3 spans 14 residues. CDR3 region: CASRVGVVNTEAFF. The CDR3 nucleotides are TGTGCCAGCAGGGTTGGGGTGGTGAACACTGAAGCTTTCTTT.

There are a few counts of this clonotype. The chain carries TRBV6-2 or TRBV6-3 and TRBJ2-2; TRBD2 aligns across 9 bases. V lost 7 bases to trimming and J lost 2 bases; unmatched junction nucleotides: 2. The CDR3 runs to 14 residues. The germline V gene encodes CDR1 MNHEY and CDR2 SVGEGT. The CDR3 DNA follows: TGTGCCAGCATTAGCGGGAGTAACACCGGGGAGCTGTTTTTT. Translating it yields CASISGSNTGELFF.

The rearrangement joins TRBV3-1 to TRBJ1-2; no firm D call. Germline values: CDR1 LGHDT, CDR2 YNNKEL (reference sequence). CDR3 length equals 12 residues. Deletions cut 5 bases from V and 5 bases from J, with 9 bases between. The CDR3 spells CASSAREYGYTF. The CDR3 DNA is TGTGCCAGCAGCGCAAGGGAGTATGGCTACACCTTC.

This clonotype came up a few times. The genes are TRBV28 and TRBJ2-1, with 11 bases that match TRBD2. Trimming took 6 bases from V and 3 from J; bases not matched to a gene: 28. Germline-derived CDR1 and CDR2 are MDHEN and SYDVKM. The CDR3 is 23 residues long. CDR3 sequence (DNA): TGTGCCAGCAGCCACTTGGCTGGGGTAACCGGACTAGCGGGTCCTCGGGGCTACAATGAGCAGTTCTTC. Translating it yields CASSHLAGVTGLAGPRGYNEQFF.

This clonotype was seen a few times. The chain has TRBV20-1 and TRBJ1-2; no clear D. V gave up 2 bases and J gave up 4 bases, with 20 bases separating them. The CDR3 totals 16 residues. Germline loops: CDR1 DFQATT, CDR2 SNEGSKA (reference sequence). CDR3 nucleotide sequence: TGCAGTGCTAGAACTAGATACCCCCCACCGTCCTATGGCTACACCTTC. Encoded protein: CSARTRYPPPSYGYTF.

The chain recombines TRBV5-6 with TRBJ2-7; 7 bases match TRBD1. The V segment lost 3 bases and the J segment 6 bases; nucleotides outside the gene matches: 15. Germline assignment: CDR1 SGHDT and CDR2 YYEEEE. CDR3 size: 16 residues. The CDR3: CASSWASAGGFGEQYF. CDR3 bases: TGTGCCAGCAGCTGGGCTTCCGCAGGGGGTTTTGGCGAGCAGTACTTC.

Only a few counts were recorded for this clonotype. J is TRBJ1-5 and V is TRBV7-2; D not certain. V lost 5 bases and J lost 7, with 12 bases in between. Looked up from germline, CDR1 is SGHTA and CDR2 is FQGNSA. The CDR3 extends over 13 amino acids. The CDR3 loop is CASSLGREQPQHF. The DNA of the CDR3 is TGTGCCAGCAGCCTAGGCCGCGAGCAGCCCCAGCATTTT.

The sample holds many counts of this clonotype. This sequence joins TRBV7-2 and TRBJ1-2; D might be TRBD1 (5 bases). CDR3 length equals 14 residues. Germline V lookup: CDR1 SGHTA, CDR2 FQGNSA. V was cut by 4 bases and J by 2 bases, with 11 bases left in between. The CDR3 reads CASSSLGGNYGYTF. Written as DNA, the CDR3 is TGTGCCAGCAGCTCCCTGGGGGGAAACTATGGCTACACCTTC.

The CDR3 region is CASSVQDNEQFF. The CDR3, as DNA: TGTGCCAGCAGCGTACAGGACAATGAGCAGTTCTTC. This chain links TRBV5-5 with TRBJ2-1; TRBD1 might be the D (5 bases). The CDR3 totals 12 residues. Trimming stripped 4 bases from V and 5 bases from J, with 7 bases between. Germline-derived CDR1 and CDR2 are SGHKS and YYEKEE (reference sequence).